This T cell receptor beta chain originates from a study of blood T cell repertoires in COVID-19. Profiled with immunoSEQ multiplex PCR; TCRdb holds only in-frame clones, not every one. The data contain approximately 40,000 clones, around 92% of them singletons. The CDR3 runs to 14 residues. CDR1 is MNHEY and CDR2 is SVGEGT in the germline V gene. The V gene lost 0 bases and the J gene lost 5 bases, with 10 bases spanning the gap. Sequenced material: peripheral blood. The chain links TRBV6-2 or TRBV6-3 to TRBJ2-5; D ambiguous. The TCR originated in a woman older than 75 with acute or convalescent COVID-19. DNA for the CDR3: TGTGCCAGCAGTTACTCTACATGGGCTGAGACCCAGTACTTC. As protein: CASSYSTWAETQYF.